What follows are 15 T cell receptor beta chains derived from one specimen sequenced in a study of siplizumab effects on memory and regulatory T cells. Profiling relied on immunoSEQ multiplex PCR, and the TCRdb table lists in-frame clones only, not all of them. Of some 63,000 clones in the sample, around 96% were seen once. Sequencing input: naive CD8+ T cells sorted from blood. The receptors stem from a human donor in good health.

The chain combines TRBV19 with TRBJ1-5, with D possibly being TRBD1 (6 bases). Trimming took 5 bases from V and 0 from J, leaving 14 bases between them. CDR1 and CDR2 (germline): LNHDA, SQIVND (reference sequence). The CDR3 runs 16 residues. The CDR3 sequence is CASSVPGDYSNQPQHF. The CDR3 DNA follows: TGTGCCAGTAGTGTACCAGGGGATTATAGCAATCAGCCCCAGCATTTT.

V and J are TRBV15 and TRBJ1-2; D not certain. The germline gives CDR1 LNHNV, CDR2 YYDKDF (reference sequence). With 2 bases removed from V and 6 bases from J, the gap between germline ends came to 16 bases. The CDR3 spans 15 residues. In DNA, the CDR3 is TGTGCCACCAGCAGACCAGGATTTCCGGCGGATGGCTACACCTTC. As protein: CATSRPGFPADGYTF.

The V and J genes are TRBV13 and TRBJ2-2, with TRBD2 as a possible D gene (6 bases). The CDR3 has 16 residues. The germline V gene has CDR1 PRHDT and CDR2 FYEKMQ (reference sequence). V gave up 3 bases and J gave up 3 bases, with 14 bases separating them. CDR3 nucleotide sequence: TGTGCCAGCAGCTTTCAGTCGGAGGGAGACACCGGGGAGCTGTTTTTT. Translating gives CASSFQSEGDTGELFF.

The chain combines TRBV27 with TRBJ2-2, with TRBD2 as a possible D gene (6 bases). CDR1 is MNHEY, CDR2 SMNVEV, per germline (reference sequence). V dropped 5 bases and J dropped 8 bases, with 15 bases sitting between them. The CDR3 covers 14 residues. CDR3 sequence (DNA): TGTGCCAGCAGTCGGGACTCCCTTTCTGGGGAGCTGTTTTTT. It codes for CASSRDSLSGELFF.

J is TRBJ1-2 and V is TRBV2; maybe TRBD1 (6 bases). CDR1 is SNHLY and CDR2 is FYNNEI in the germline V gene. Trimming took 11 bases from V and 8 from J, leaving 15 bases between them. This CDR3 has 11 residues. The CDR3 loop is CADETGLGYTF. CDR3 coding DNA: TGTGCCGACGAAACAGGGCTAGGCTACACCTTC.

V usage is TRBV13 and J usage is TRBJ2-5; tentative D call: TRBD1 (6 bases). The V end lost 3 bases, the J end lost 5 bases, and 22 bases lay between the germline ends. Germline V CDR1 and CDR2: PRHDT, FYEKMQ (reference sequence). The CDR3 runs to 17 residues. Here the CDR3 reads CASSFEAGTSQGETQYF. As DNA, the CDR3 is TGTGCCAGCAGCTTCGAAGCAGGGACAAGCCAGGGGGAGACCCAGTACTTC. The full variable domain, with the rest looked up from reference TRBV13 and TRBJ2-5, is AAGVIQSPRHLIKEKRETATLKCYPIPRHDTVYWYQQGPGQDPQFLISFYEKMQSDKGSIPDRFSAQQFSDYHSELNMSSLELGDSALYFCASSFEAGTSQGETQYFGPGTRLLVL.

The chain's CDR3 is CASSQEAGQSYEQYF. The CDR3 DNA sequence: TGCGCCAGCAGCCAAGAAGCCGGACAGTCCTACGAGCAGTACTTC. The chain links TRBV4-3 to TRBJ2-7; TRBD1 might be the D (6 bases). CDR3 length equals 15 residues. The V and J ends lost 0 bases and 1 base respectively, with 10 bases between them. The germline V gene has CDR1 LGHNA and CDR2 YSLEER.

This clone has a single count. The chain couples TRBV7-2 to TRBJ2-2; possible D gene TRBD2, 6 bases. Trimming removed 5 bases at V and 4 bases at J, with 14 bases between. Germline V CDR1 and CDR2: SGHTA, FQGNSA. The CDR3 consists of 15 residues. The CDR3 protein is CASSPSAGLTGELFF. CDR3 DNA sequence: TGTGCCAGCAGCCCTTCGGCGGGGCTCACCGGGGAGCTGTTTTTT. Full variable domain (missing parts from reference TRBV7-2 and TRBJ2-2): GAGVSQSPSNKVTEKGKDVELRCDPISGHTALYWYRQSLGQGLEFLIYFQGNSAPDKSGLPSDRFSAERTGGSVSTLTIQRTQQEDSAVYLCASSPSAGLTGELFFGEGSRLTVL.

The J gene is TRBJ2-2, the V gene TRBV29-1; D may be TRBD2 (6 bases). Germline V gives CDR1 SQVTM, CDR2 ANQGSEA. With 3 bases removed from V and 3 bases from J, the gap between germline ends came to 8 bases. The CDR3 sequence is 13 residues long. CDR3 bases: TGCAGCGTTGAGGGCGGGGACACCGGGGAGCTGTTTTTT. Translation: CSVEGGDTGELFF.

The chain joins TRBV15 to TRBJ2-7; 10 bases align to TRBD2. This CDR3 contains 14 residues. Germline V gives CDR1 LNHNV, CDR2 YYDKDF (reference sequence). Trimming at V came to 6 bases and at J to 0 bases, leaving 2 bases not matched to a gene. The CDR3: CATRVAGGSYEQYF. The CDR3 DNA is TGTGCCACCAGGGTAGCGGGGGGCTCCTACGAGCAGTACTTC.

This sequence joins TRBV27 and TRBJ2-1; D is unresolved. V gave up 5 bases and J gave up 3 bases, with 8 bases separating them. The CDR3 covers 13 residues. CDR1 MNHEY and CDR2 SMNVEV come from the germline V gene (reference sequence). The CDR3 DNA sequence: TGTGCCAGCAGTGCCCACAACTACAATGAGCAGTTCTTC. This encodes CASSAHNYNEQFF.

The V call is TRBV4-1, the J call TRBJ2-7; tentative D call: TRBD1 (6 bases). CDR3 length: 14 residues. Between the trimmed V and J ends, which lost 0 bases and 4 bases, there was a span of 10 bases. Looked up from germline, CDR1 is MGHRA and CDR2 is YSYEKL. CDR3 nucleotides: TGCGCCAGCAGCCAAGATTCCCAGGGGTACGAGCAGTACTTC. This translates into CASSQDSQGYEQYF.

This chain joins TRBV7-2 and TRBJ2-3; tentatively, D is TRBD2 (5 bases). The germline V gene encodes CDR1 SGHTA and CDR2 FQGNSA. V was shortened by 5 bases and J by 2 bases, with 17 bases between the two germline ends. The CDR3 loop spans 16 amino acids. CDR3 coding DNA: TGTGCCAGCAGCGAGCTCTCCCGGGAAGACACAGATACGCAGTATTTT. The encoded protein is CASSELSREDTDTQYF.

As DNA, the CDR3 is TGCAGCGTTGAACCCCCCCGCGGGGAGCAGTTCTTC. Its translation: CSVEPPRGEQFF. The rearrangement uses TRBV29-1 and TRBJ2-1; possible D gene TRBD2, 5 bases. V dropped 2 bases and J dropped 10 bases, with 12 bases sitting between them. The CDR3 loop spans 12 amino acids. Germline CDR1 SQVTM, CDR2 ANQGSEA.

This clone was counted once. The chain carries TRBV7-9 and TRBJ1-2; no reliable D call. The CDR3 spans 12 residues. Trimming pared 1 base from V and 7 bases from J, leaving 7 bases between. Germline-derived CDR1 and CDR2 are SEHNR and FQNEAQ (reference sequence). The CDR3 nucleotides read TGTGCCAGCAGCTTAGGTCCAGGTGGCTACACCTTC. Protein: CASSLGPGGYTF.